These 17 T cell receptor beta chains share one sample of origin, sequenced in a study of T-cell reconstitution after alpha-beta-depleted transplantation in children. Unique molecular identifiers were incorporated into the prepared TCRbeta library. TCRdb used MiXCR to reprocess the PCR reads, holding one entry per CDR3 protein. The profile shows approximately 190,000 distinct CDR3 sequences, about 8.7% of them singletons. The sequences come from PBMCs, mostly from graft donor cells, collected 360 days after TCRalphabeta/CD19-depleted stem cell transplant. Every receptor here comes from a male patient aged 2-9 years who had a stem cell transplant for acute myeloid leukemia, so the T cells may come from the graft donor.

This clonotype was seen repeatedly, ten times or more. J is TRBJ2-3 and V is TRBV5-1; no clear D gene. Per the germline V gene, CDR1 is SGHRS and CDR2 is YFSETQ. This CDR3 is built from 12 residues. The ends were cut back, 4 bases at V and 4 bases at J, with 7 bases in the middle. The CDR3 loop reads CASSLESDTQYF. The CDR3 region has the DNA TGCGCCAGCAGCCTTGAATCAGATACGCAGTATTTT.

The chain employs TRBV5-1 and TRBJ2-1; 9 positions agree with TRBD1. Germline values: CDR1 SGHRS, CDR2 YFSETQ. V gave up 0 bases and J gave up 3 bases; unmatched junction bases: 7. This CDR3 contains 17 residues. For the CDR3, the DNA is TGCGCCAGCAGCTTGGCCAACAGGGGGCCCAACTACAATGAGCAGTTCTTC. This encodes CASSLANRGPNYNEQFF.

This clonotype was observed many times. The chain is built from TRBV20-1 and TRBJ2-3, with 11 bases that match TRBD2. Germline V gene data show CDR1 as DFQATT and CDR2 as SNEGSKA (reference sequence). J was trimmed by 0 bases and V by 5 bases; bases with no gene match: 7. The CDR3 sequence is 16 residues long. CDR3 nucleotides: TGCAGTGCTTCGTCTTTAGCGGGAGGGAGCACAGATACGCAGTATTTT. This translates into CSASSLAGGSTDTQYF.

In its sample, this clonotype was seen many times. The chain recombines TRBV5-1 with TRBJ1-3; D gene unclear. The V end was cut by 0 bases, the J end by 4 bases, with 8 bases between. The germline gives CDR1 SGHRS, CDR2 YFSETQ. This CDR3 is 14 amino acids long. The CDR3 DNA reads TGCGCCAGCAGCTTGGACTCGACAGGAAACACCATATATTTT. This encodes CASSLDSTGNTIYF.

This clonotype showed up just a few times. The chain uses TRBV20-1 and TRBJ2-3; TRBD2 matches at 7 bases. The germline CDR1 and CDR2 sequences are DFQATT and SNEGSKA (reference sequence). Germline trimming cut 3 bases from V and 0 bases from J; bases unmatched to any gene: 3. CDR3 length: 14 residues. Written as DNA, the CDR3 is TGCAGTGCTAGTAAGCGGGGAAGCACAGATACGCAGTATTTT. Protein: CSASKRGSTDTQYF.

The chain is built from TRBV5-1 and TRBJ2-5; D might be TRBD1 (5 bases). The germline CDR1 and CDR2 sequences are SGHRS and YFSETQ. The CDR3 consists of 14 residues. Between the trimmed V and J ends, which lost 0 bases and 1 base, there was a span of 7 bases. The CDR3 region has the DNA TGCGCCAGCAGCTTGGAGACAGCCCAAGAGACCCAGTACTTC. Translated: CASSLETAQETQYF. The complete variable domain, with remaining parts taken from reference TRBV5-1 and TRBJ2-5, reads KAGVTQTPRYLIKTRGQQVTLSCSPISGHRSVSWYQQTPGQGLQFLFEYFSETQRNKGNFPGRFSGRQFSNSRSEMNVSTLELGDSALYLCASSLETAQETQYFGPGTRLLVL.

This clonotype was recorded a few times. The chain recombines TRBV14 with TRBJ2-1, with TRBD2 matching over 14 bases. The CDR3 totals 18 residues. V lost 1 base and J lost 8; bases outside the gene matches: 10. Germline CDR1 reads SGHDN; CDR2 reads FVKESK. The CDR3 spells CASSQAPGLAGVRDEQFF. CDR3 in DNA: TGTGCCAGCAGCCAAGCCCCGGGACTAGCGGGAGTTAGGGATGAGCAGTTCTTC.

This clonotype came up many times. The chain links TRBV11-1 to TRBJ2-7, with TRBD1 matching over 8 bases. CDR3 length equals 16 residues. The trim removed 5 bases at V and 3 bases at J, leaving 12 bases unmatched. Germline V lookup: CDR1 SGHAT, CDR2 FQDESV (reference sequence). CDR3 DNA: TGTGCCAGCAGCCTCACAGCAGGGGGCTTCATCTACGAGCAGTACTTC. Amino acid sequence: CASSLTAGGFIYEQYF.

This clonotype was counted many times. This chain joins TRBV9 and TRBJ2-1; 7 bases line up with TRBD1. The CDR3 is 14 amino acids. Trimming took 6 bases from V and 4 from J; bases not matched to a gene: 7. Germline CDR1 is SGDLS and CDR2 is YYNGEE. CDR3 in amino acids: CASNYGTDYNEQFF. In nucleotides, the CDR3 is TGTGCCAGCAACTATGGGACAGATTACAATGAGCAGTTCTTC.

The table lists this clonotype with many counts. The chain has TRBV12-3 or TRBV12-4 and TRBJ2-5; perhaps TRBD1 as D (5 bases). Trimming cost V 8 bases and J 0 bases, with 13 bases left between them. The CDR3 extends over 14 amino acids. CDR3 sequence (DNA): TGTGCCAGCCGAATAGACAGTTACCAAGAGACCCAGTACTTC. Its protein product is CASRIDSYQETQYF.

The CDR3 reads CASSFRPLKTNEKLFF. As DNA, the CDR3 is TGTGCCAGCAGTTTTCGGCCCCTTAAGACCAATGAAAAACTGTTTTTT. The chain couples TRBV12-3 or TRBV12-4 to TRBJ1-4; unclear D gene. This CDR3 has 16 amino acids. V dropped 3 bases and J dropped 5 bases, with 16 bases sitting between them.

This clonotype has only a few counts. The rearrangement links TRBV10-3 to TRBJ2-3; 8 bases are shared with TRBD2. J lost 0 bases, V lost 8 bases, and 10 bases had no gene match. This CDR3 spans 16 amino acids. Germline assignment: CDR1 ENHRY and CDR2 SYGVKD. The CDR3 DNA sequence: TGTGCCATCGGACGACTCGGGGGGGCGAGCACAGATACGCAGTATTTT. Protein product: CAIGRLGGASTDTQYF.

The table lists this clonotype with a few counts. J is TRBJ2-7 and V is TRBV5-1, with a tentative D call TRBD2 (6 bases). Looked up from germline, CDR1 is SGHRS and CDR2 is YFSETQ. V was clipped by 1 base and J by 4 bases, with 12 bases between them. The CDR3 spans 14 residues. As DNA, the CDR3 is TGCGCCAGCAGCTTGAATTTGGGGGGTTACGAGCAGTACGTC. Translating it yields CASSLNLGGYEQYV.

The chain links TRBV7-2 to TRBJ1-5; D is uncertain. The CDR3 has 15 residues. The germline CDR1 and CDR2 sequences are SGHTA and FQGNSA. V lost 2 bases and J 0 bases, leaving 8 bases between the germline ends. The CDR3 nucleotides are TGTGCCAGCAGCTTATGGGTCAATAGCAATCAGCCCCAGCATTTT. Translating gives CASSLWVNSNQPQHF.

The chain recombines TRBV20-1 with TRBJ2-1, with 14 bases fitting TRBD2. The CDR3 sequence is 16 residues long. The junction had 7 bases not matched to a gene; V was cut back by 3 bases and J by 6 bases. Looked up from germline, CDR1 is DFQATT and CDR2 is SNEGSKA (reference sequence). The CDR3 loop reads CSASKPGTSGSNEQFF. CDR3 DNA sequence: TGCAGTGCTAGTAAACCCGGGACTAGCGGGAGCAATGAGCAGTTCTTC.

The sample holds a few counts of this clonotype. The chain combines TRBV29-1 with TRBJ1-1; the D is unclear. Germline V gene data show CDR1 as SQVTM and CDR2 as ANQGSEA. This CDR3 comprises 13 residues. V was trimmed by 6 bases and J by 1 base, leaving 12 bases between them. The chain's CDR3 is CSVSHRGNTEAFF. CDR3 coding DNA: TGCAGCGTGTCACACCGGGGGAACACTGAAGCTTTCTTT.

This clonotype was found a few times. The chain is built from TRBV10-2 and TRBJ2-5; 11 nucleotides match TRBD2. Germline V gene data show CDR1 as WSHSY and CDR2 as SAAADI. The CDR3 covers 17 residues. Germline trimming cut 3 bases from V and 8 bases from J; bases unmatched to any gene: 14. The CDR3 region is CASSEPGTSGPPRTQYF. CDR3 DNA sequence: TGCGCCAGCAGTGAACCCGGGACTAGCGGCCCTCCACGCACCCAGTACTTC.